This T cell receptor (beta chain) derives from a study of CD8 T cells in ankylosing spondylitis. Making use of molecular barcodes, quantitative 5'-RACE generated TCR beta libraries. Each CDR3 protein gets one entry after TCRdb re-called the 5' RACE reads with MiXCR. The data show about 180,000 distinct CDR3 sequences, 9.8% seen once. This CDR3 spans 15 amino acids. V was trimmed by 4 bases and J by 1 base, leaving 13 bases between them. Germline assignment: CDR1 SEHNR and CDR2 FQNEAQ (reference sequence). This clonotype came up many times. Its antigen is not known. Study conclusions and caveats: Prior literature has documented some motif variants in synovial fluid and blood from reactive arthritis. Significantly higher representation of disease-linked clones was reported for matched ankylosing spondylitis synovial fluid. A motif of 7 or 8 highly homologous TCR beta variants was seen as apparently characteristic of ankylosing spondylitis blood.

J is TRBJ1-1 and V is TRBV7-9, with a weak D call TRBD1 (5 bases). The origin of this receptor is a female donor with ankylosing spondylitis or in good health (not recorded which). Sequences were obtained from blood, either unsorted or a sorted T cell fraction (not recorded which). Written as DNA, the CDR3 is TGTGCCAGCAGCTCGTCCCATCAGGGGAACACTGAAGCTTTCTTT. This sequence encodes CASSSSHQGNTEAFF.